This is a list of T cell receptor beta chains from one sample in a study of blood T cell repertoires in COVID-19. Sequencing was performed with immunoSEQ multiplex PCR; in TCRdb, only in-frame clones are kept and a portion is missing. This sample has fewer than 400,000 clones, with 80% to 95% found just once. Sequenced material: PBMCs or T cells enriched from blood (not recorded which). The receptors stem from a woman in her twenties or thirties who had recovered from COVID-19. Both conserved end residues are part of each CDR3. Fields, in order: clone size, V gene, J gene, D gene, CDR3 DNA, CDR3 protein. D genes are given only for firm matches. Not all rows give a size; the values are once, few, many and, for expanded clones, a class.

size: few; V: TRBV18; J: TRBJ1-6; D: TRBD1; DNA: TGTGCCAGCTCAGGGACAGAAGGTTCACCCCTCCACTTT; CDR3: CASSGTEGSPLHF
size: -; V: TRBV27; J: TRBJ2-3; D: TRBD2; DNA: TGTGCCAGCACAACTAGCGGGAGTGGGACAGATACGCAGTATTTT; CDR3: CASTTSGSGTDTQYF
size: -; V: TRBV11-2; J: TRBJ1-3; D: -; DNA: TGTGCCAGCAGTCCGACGGGGTCCTCTGGAAACACCATATATTTT; CDR3: CASSPTGSSGNTIYF
size: once; V: TRBV2; J: TRBJ1-2; D: -; DNA: TGTGCCAGCAGTGCGGTCGGGGGTAGCTATGGCTACACCTTC; CDR3: CASSAVGGSYGYTF
size: -; V: TRBV6-5; J: TRBJ2-1; D: -; DNA: TGTGCCAACAGGGACCGAGCGGGGGAGCAGTTCTTC; CDR3: CANRDRAGEQFF
size: -; V: TRBV28; J: TRBJ1-1; D: -; DNA: TGTGCCAGCAGTTTATCCCAGTATGTGAACACTGAAGCTTTCTTT; CDR3: CASSLSQYVNTEAFF
size: -; V: TRBV5-1; J: TRBJ1-1; D: TRBD1; DNA: TGCGCCAGCAGCTTGGGACAGGGGGCGATCGGTGAAGCTTTCTTT; CDR3: CASSLGQGAIGEAFF
size: -; V: TRBV28; J: TRBJ1-5; D: TRBD1; DNA: TGTGCCAGCAGTTTAGGACAGGGGAGCAATCAGCCCCAGCATTTT; CDR3: CASSLGQGSNQPQHF
size: -; V: TRBV5-4; J: TRBJ2-5; D: TRBD2; DNA: TGTGCCAGCAGCTCCAAGCGGGATCAAGAGACCCAGTACTTC; CDR3: CASSSKRDQETQYF
size: -; V: TRBV4-2; J: TRBJ1-4; D: TRBD1; DNA: TGTGCCAGCAGCCGCCGACAGGGAAATGAAAAACTGTTTTTT; CDR3: CASSRRQGNEKLFF
size: -; V: TRBV29-1; J: TRBJ2-5; D: TRBD1; DNA: TGCAGCGCCCGCGGGACAGGCGAGACCCAGTACTTC; CDR3: CSARGTGETQYF
size: -; V: TRBV19; J: TRBJ2-7; D: TRBD2; DNA: TGTGCCAGTAGTATAGACCTATGGACTAGCGGCTACGAGCAGTACTTC; CDR3: CASSIDLWTSGYEQYF
size: -; V: TRBV2; J: TRBJ1-1; D: TRBD1; DNA: TGTGCCAGCAGTGAAGCGCTTGGCAGGGGGCTGAACACTGAAGCTTTCTTT; CDR3: CASSEALGRGLNTEAFF
size: -; V: TRBV15; J: TRBJ1-4; D: TRBD1; DNA: TGTGCCACCAGCAGGGGGATTGACAGGGGGGTTGAAAAACTGTTTTTT; CDR3: CATSRGIDRGVEKLFF
size: -; V: TRBV9; J: TRBJ2-1; D: TRBD2; DNA: TGTGCCAGCAGCGGCGCCCATAGCGGGAGTAGCTACAATGAGCAGTTCTTC; CDR3: CASSGAHSGSSYNEQFF
size: once; V: TRBV24-1; J: TRBJ2-2; D: TRBD1; DNA: TGTGCCACCAGGGGGACAGGGTATACCGGGGAGCTGTTTTTT; CDR3: CATRGTGYTGELFF
size: -; V: TRBV2; J: TRBJ1-4; D: -; DNA: TGTGCCAGCAGTGAAACAGCCCTGAATGAAAAACTGTTTTTT; CDR3: CASSETALNEKLFF